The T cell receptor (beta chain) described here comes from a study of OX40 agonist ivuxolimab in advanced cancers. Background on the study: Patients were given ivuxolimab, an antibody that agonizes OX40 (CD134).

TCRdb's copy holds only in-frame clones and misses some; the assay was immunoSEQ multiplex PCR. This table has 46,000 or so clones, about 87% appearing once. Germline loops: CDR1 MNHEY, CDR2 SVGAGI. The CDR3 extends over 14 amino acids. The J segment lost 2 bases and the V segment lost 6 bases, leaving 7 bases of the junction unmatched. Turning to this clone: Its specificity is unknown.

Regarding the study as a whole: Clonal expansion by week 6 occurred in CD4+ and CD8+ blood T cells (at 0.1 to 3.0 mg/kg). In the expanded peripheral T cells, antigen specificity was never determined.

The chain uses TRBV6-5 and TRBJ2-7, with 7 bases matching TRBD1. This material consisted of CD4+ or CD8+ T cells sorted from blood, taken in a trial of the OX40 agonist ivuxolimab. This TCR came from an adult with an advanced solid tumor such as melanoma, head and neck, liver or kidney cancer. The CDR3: CASSFGTDTYEQYF. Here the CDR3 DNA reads TGTGCCAGCAGCTTCGGGACAGACACCTACGAGCAGTACTTC.